This T cell receptor beta chain was sequenced in a study of cytomegalovirus exposure and HLA in healthy donors. The V end was cut by 6 bases, the J end by 1 base, with 18 bases between. The germline gives CDR1 SNHLY, CDR2 FYNNEI. The CDR3 spans 16 residues. A remark on this clone: Its antigen is not identified.

The PCR made use of 60 Vbeta and 13 Jbeta primers. Some clones are missing from TCRdb's copy, which holds only in-frame ones; the method was immunoSEQ multiplex PCR. Counted here are about 190,000 clones, roughly 84% occurring once; the ten biggest clones make up around 2.5%. General observations from the study: Later work found that TCR association rates differed between HLA loci; DRB1 had the most and HLA-C the fewest. The study listed under 200 cytomegalovirus-associated TCR beta chains.

The gene calls are TRBV2 and TRBJ1-1; D perhaps matches TRBD1 (6 bases). The sequence came from a woman in her forties or fifties in good health and CMV-seropositive. The sample consisted of PBMCs. The CDR3 region is CASRARTGTPNTEAFF. The CDR3 nucleotides read TGTGCCAGCAGGGCCCGAACAGGGACCCCGAACACTGAAGCTTTCTTT.